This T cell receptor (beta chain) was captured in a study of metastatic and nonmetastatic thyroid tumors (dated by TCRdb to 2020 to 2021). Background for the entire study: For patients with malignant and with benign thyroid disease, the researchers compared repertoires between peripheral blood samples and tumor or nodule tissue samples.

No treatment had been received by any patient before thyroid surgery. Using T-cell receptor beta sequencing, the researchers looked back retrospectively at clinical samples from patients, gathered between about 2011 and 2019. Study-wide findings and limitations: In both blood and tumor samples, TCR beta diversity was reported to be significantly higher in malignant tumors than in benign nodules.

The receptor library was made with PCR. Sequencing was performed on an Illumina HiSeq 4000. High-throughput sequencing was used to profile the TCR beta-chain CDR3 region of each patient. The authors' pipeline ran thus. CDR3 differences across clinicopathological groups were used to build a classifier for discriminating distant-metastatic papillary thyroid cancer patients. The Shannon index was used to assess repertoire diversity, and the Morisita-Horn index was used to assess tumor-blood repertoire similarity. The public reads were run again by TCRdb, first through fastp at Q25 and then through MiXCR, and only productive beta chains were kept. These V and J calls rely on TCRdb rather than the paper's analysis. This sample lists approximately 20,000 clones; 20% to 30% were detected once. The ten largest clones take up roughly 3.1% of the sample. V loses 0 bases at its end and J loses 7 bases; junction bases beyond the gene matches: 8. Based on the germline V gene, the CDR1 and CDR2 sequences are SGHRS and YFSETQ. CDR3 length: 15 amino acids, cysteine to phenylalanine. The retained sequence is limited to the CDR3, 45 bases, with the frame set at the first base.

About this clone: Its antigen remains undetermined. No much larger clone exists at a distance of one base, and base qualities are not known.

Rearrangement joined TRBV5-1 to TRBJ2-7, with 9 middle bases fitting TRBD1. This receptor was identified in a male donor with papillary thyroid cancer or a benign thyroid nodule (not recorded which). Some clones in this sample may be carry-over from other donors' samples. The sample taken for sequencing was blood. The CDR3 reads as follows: CASSLDGQGLWEQYF. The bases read TGCGCCAGCAGCTTGGATGGACAGGGGTTGTGGGAGCAGTACTTC.